These 29 T cell receptor beta chains were sequenced from one sample in a study of blood T cells in healthy people across ages (dated by TCRdb to 2015 to 2017). Libraries came from 5' RACE. This sample was sequenced with an Illumina HiSeq 2500. The second PCR ran for about 6 to 11 cycles and used a J-beta primer mix along with a sample-barcoded 5' primer. TCRdb ran its own pipeline on the public reads, namely fastp trimming at Q25 and MiXCR clone calling, and kept in-frame beta chains. Merged by CDR3 protein, the rows form single entries marked with the most common genes and DNA. The table for this sample lists about 1 million distinct CDR3 sequences; 45% of them were counted only once. The ten largest clones represent about 20% of the sample. The sequencing sample was made of blood. These receptors were taken from a woman aged 60-75 years in good health.

The V gene is TRBV10-3, the J gene TRBJ2-7; D perhaps matches TRBD1 (5 bases). This CDR3 spans 16 amino acids. Germline lookup yields CDR1 ENHRY and CDR2 SYGVKD. Trimming cost V 10 bases and J 0 bases, with 22 bases left between them. The chain's CDR3 is CATRPTQAVYSYEQYF. The CDR3 bases are TGTGCCACCAGGCCAACACAGGCCGTCTACTCCTACGAGCAGTACTTC.

The chain has TRBV12-3 or TRBV12-4 and TRBJ2-7, with TRBD2 identical over 9 bases. The trim removed 3 bases at V and 7 bases at J, leaving 13 bases unmatched. The CDR3 has 16 residues. Written as DNA, the CDR3 is TGTGCCAGCAGTTTTCCGGCGGGAGGGCCCAGAAATGAGCAGTACTTC. Protein: CASSFPAGGPRNEQYF.

This clonotype appeared a single time. The chain employs TRBV7-9 and TRBJ2-5; 7 nucleotides agree with TRBD1. Germline CDR1 is SEHNR and CDR2 is FQNEAQ (reference sequence). V lost 3 bases and J lost 13; bases outside the gene matches: 14. CDR3 size: 14 residues. CDR3 sequence: CASSLAGDSYERYF. The CDR3 DNA reads as TGTGCCAGCAGCTTGGCCGGGGACAGCTACGAGCGGTACTTC.

CDR3 protein: CASSPNQGHNEQYF. CDR3 DNA: TGTGCCAGCAGCCCAAACCAGGGTCACAACGAGCAGTACTTC. V is TRBV11-1 and J is TRBJ2-4; possible D gene TRBD1, 5 bases. Gene TRBJ2-7 matches the end of the DNA better, so the J call may be wrong. CDR1 SGHAT and CDR2 FQDESV come from the germline V gene (reference sequence). This CDR3 is 14 amino acids long.

In this sample, this clonotype turned up a few times. The chain employs TRBV20-1 and TRBJ1-5; D might be TRBD1 (5 bases). Germline V gene lookup returns CDR1 DFQATT and CDR2 SNEGSKA (reference sequence). The V end lost 3 bases, the J end lost 9 bases, and 15 bases lay between the germline ends. The CDR3 is 13 residues long. The CDR3: CSARYRKGWPQHF. The CDR3 DNA is TGCAGTGCTAGGTACAGGAAGGGTTGGCCCCAGCATTTT.

The V and J genes are TRBV7-9 and TRBJ1-2; 7 nucleotides line up with TRBD1. V lost 4 bases and J lost 0; bases outside the gene matches: 5. From germline, CDR1 is SEHNR and CDR2 FQNEAQ (reference sequence). The CDR3 has 15 amino acids. This CDR3 reads CASSSGTATNYGYTF. The CDR3 DNA reads as TGTGCCAGCAGCTCCGGGACAGCCACTAACTATGGCTACACCTTC.

The rearrangement uses TRBV12-3 or TRBV12-4 and TRBJ2-3; perhaps D is TRBD1 or TRBD2 (6 bases each). This CDR3 has 15 residues. The ends were cut back, 4 bases at V and 5 bases at J, with 16 bases in the middle. CDR3 nucleotides: TGTGCCAGCAGTTCCGGACAGTGGGAGGAAGATACGCAGTATTTT. Residues: CASSSGQWEEDTQYF.

This clonotype was counted a few times. J is TRBJ2-7 and V is TRBV6-5; D is unresolved. V dropped 2 bases and J dropped 1 base, with 9 bases sitting between them. This CDR3 has 14 amino acids. Germline V gene sequence: CDR1 MNHEY, CDR2 SVGAGI. The CDR3 spells CASSYGGHSYEQYF. For the CDR3, the DNA is TGTGCCAGCAGTTACGGTGGCCATTCCTACGAGCAGTACTTC.

Only a few counts were recorded for this clonotype. This chain uses TRBV14 with TRBJ2-5; D may be TRBD2 (5 bases). The CDR3 spans 13 residues. Germline loops: CDR1 SGHDN, CDR2 FVKESK. Between the trimmed V and J ends, which lost 4 bases and 8 bases, there was a span of 14 bases. The chain's CDR3 is CASSPVRRGTQYF. Written as DNA, the CDR3 is TGTGCCAGCAGCCCTGTACGTCGGGGAACCCAGTACTTC. The entire variable domain, with the rest obtained from reference TRBV14 and TRBJ2-5, is as follows: EAGVTQFPSHSVIEKGQTVTLRCDPISGHDNLYWYRRVMGKEIKFLLHFVKESKQDESGMPNNRFLAERTGGTYSTLKVQPAELEDSGVYFCASSPVRRGTQYFGPGTRLLVL.

With respect to this clonotype: A much larger clone lies one base from this, so it may be a read error. This chain joins TRBV5-5 and TRBJ2-7; the match to TRBD1 covers 7 bases. The CDR3 covers 13 residues. Germline V gene data show CDR1 as SGHKS and CDR2 as YYEKEE (reference sequence). CDR3 loop: CASSWGTDYKQYF. The CDR3 nucleotides are TGTGCCAGCAGCTGGGGGACAGACTACAAGCAGTACTTC.

The J gene is TRBJ1-5, the V gene TRBV25-1; D gene uncertain. The CDR3 loop spans 11 amino acids. V was cut by 5 bases and J by 5 bases, with 4 bases left in between. Germline V gives CDR1 MGHDK, CDR2 SYGVNS. The CDR3 DNA follows: TGTGCCAGCAGTTTGCATCAGCCCCAGCATTTT. Its protein product is CASSLHQPQHF.

This clonotype was counted between two and nine times. The rearrangement uses TRBV9 and TRBJ2-7; 7 nucleotides agree with TRBD1. The germline V gene has CDR1 SGDLS and CDR2 YYNGEE. Trimming cost V 0 bases and J 3 bases; bases outside gene matches: 6. The CDR3 totals 15 residues. The CDR3 loop is CASSVDPRGSYEQYF. The CDR3 region has the DNA TGTGCCAGCAGCGTAGACCCCAGGGGGAGCTACGAGCAGTACTTC.

A few counts support this clonotype. The V call is TRBV6-5, the J call TRBJ2-7; 8 nucleotides line up with TRBD1. Germline trimming cut 6 bases from V and 0 bases from J; bases unmatched to any gene: 7. The germline V gene encodes CDR1 MNHEY and CDR2 SVGAGI. The CDR3 totals 15 residues. In nucleotides, the CDR3 is TGTGCCAGCAGAGTAGACGACAGGGGCTCCTACGAGCAGTACTTC. Residues: CASRVDDRGSYEQYF.

J is TRBJ2-1 and V is TRBV6-6, with D possibly TRBD1 on 5 matching bases. V was clipped by 2 bases and J by 6 bases, with 14 bases between them. This CDR3 has 15 amino acids. Germline CDR1 is MNHNY and CDR2 is SVGAGI (reference sequence). CDR3 region: CASSYEDNLRNEQFF. CDR3 bases: TGTGCCAGCAGTTACGAGGACAACCTACGCAATGAGCAGTTCTTC.

The J gene is TRBJ2-3, the V gene TRBV6-4; the D call may be TRBD1 or TRBD2 (5 bases each). This CDR3 contains 15 residues. Per the germline V gene, CDR1 is MRHNA and CDR2 is SNTAGT. Between the trimmed V and J ends, which lost 2 bases and 0 bases, there was a span of 9 bases. The CDR3 spells CASSDRGASTDTQYF. DNA of the CDR3: TGTGCCAGCAGTGACAGAGGGGCTAGCACAGATACGCAGTATTTT.

J is TRBJ2-1 and V is TRBV20-1; D may be TRBD1 (6 bases). The V and J ends lost 3 bases and 0 bases respectively, with 21 bases between them. The length of the CDR3 is 18 residues. Germline V lookup: CDR1 DFQATT, CDR2 SNEGSKA (reference sequence). The CDR3, as DNA: TGCAGTGCTAGCCCACTACCGGGACACCGAAGCTCCTACAATGAGCAGTTCTTC. Amino acids: CSASPLPGHRSSYNEQFF.

The table lists this clonotype with a few counts. V usage is TRBV5-4 and J usage is TRBJ2-3; maybe TRBD1 (6 bases). CDR3 length: 15 residues. Trimming took 0 bases from V and 6 from J, leaving 14 bases between them. Germline CDR1 and CDR2: SGHNT and YYREEE (reference sequence). The CDR3 coding sequence is TGTGCCAGCAGCTTGGTGGGGGCGACAGGCGATACGCAGTATTTT. It encodes CASSLVGATGDTQYF. The full variable domain, rest sourced from reference TRBV5-4 and TRBJ2-3, is ETGVTQSPTHLIKTRGQQVTLRCSSQSGHNTVSWYQQALGQGPQFIFQYYREEENGRGNFPPRFSGLQFPNYSSELNVNALELDDSALYLCASSLVGATGDTQYFGPGTRLTVL.

This clonotype was counted once. The genes are TRBV10-1 and TRBJ2-2; D not certain. Germline loops: CDR1 WNHNN, CDR2 SYGVQD (reference sequence). With 1 base removed from V and 5 bases from J, the gap between germline ends came to 8 bases. CDR3 length: 14 residues. The chain's CDR3 is CASSEWVGTGELFF. The CDR3 bases are TGCGCCAGCAGTGAGTGGGTTGGGACCGGGGAGCTGTTTTTT.

This clonotype was observed a few times. This chain uses TRBV5-1 with TRBJ2-3; 11 bases are shared with TRBD1. This CDR3 has 17 residues. Germline CDR1 and CDR2: SGHRS and YFSETQ. The J segment lost 2 bases and the V segment lost 4 bases, leaving 9 bases of the junction unmatched. The CDR3 DNA reads TGCGCCAGCAGCAAGGGAAGGACAGGGGGCAACACAGATACGCAGTATTTT. Translation: CASSKGRTGGNTDTQYF.

The chain links TRBV20-1 to TRBJ2-5, with D hard to call. Germline-derived CDR1 and CDR2 are DFQATT and SNEGSKA (reference sequence). Trimming stripped 0 bases from V and 5 bases from J, with 10 bases between. The CDR3 covers 13 residues. CDR3 DNA sequence: TGCAGTGCTAGAGATCGCCCCCGTGAGACCCAGTACTTC. As protein: CSARDRPRETQYF.

The chain is built from TRBV27 and TRBJ1-5; D is undetermined. V shed 7 bases and J shed 2 bases, with 12 bases lying between them. The CDR3 runs to 14 residues. Germline CDR1 and CDR2: MNHEY and SMNVEV (reference sequence). The CDR3: CASNLEGGNQPQHF. Written as DNA, the CDR3 is TGTGCCAGCAATTTGGAGGGAGGCAATCAGCCCCAGCATTTT.

This clonotype was detected a few times. J is TRBJ2-1 and V is TRBV20-1; 7 nucleotides line up with TRBD1. Germline CDR1 DFQATT, CDR2 SNEGSKA (reference sequence). The V gene end was trimmed by 6 bases and the J gene end by 2 bases; junction bases not matched to a gene: 4. The CDR3 extends over 13 amino acids. CDR3 residues: CSAWGQTYNEQFF. DNA of the CDR3: TGCAGTGCGTGGGGACAGACCTACAATGAGCAGTTCTTC.

This sequence joins TRBV20-1 and TRBJ2-1, with TRBD2 identical over 9 bases. The CDR3 consists of 15 residues. The trim removed 6 bases at V and 5 bases at J, leaving 11 bases unmatched. Germline values: CDR1 DFQATT, CDR2 SNEGSKA (reference sequence). The CDR3 nucleotides are TGCAGTGCCAATCCCATAGCGGGAGTACACAATGAGCAGTTCTTC. It specifies CSANPIAGVHNEQFF.

This clonotype has a count of ten or more. The V gene is TRBV27, the J gene TRBJ2-1, with TRBD2 matching 7 bases. The V gene end was trimmed by 3 bases and the J gene end by 9 bases; junction bases not matched to a gene: 8. This CDR3 spans 14 amino acids. CDR1 is MNHEY and CDR2 is SMNVEV in the germline V gene (reference sequence). In DNA form, the CDR3 reads TGTGCCAGCAGTTTTGGCGGGAGCTCTAGTGAGCAGTTCTTC. It yields the protein CASSFGGSSSEQFF.

This rearrangement joins TRBV6-2 or TRBV6-3 to TRBJ2-1, with no clear D. V lost 2 bases, J lost 0 bases, and 11 bases lay in between. Germline lookup yields CDR1 MNHEY and CDR2 SVGEGT. The length of the CDR3 is 16 residues. CDR3 coding DNA: TGTGCCAGCAGTTACGACGCCTACAACTCCTACAATGAGCAGTTCTTC. Protein sequence: CASSYDAYNSYNEQFF.

The chain links TRBV12-3 or TRBV12-4 to TRBJ2-7; 9 bases map to TRBD1. The CDR3 is made up of 13 amino acids. Trimming took 7 bases from V and 4 from J; bases not matched to a gene: 5. The CDR3 is CASTKQGAYEQYF. CDR3 in DNA: TGTGCCAGCACCAAACAGGGGGCTTACGAGCAGTACTTC.

The genes are TRBV14 and TRBJ2-3; 8 positions agree with TRBD2. This CDR3 spans 16 amino acids. V lost 3 bases, J lost 5 bases, and 10 bases stayed unmatched. Germline V gene data show CDR1 as SGHDN and CDR2 as FVKESK. CDR3 loop: CASSQGVAGTRDTQYF. The CDR3 DNA follows: TGTGCCAGCAGCCAGGGGGTAGCGGGGACGAGAGATACGCAGTATTTT.

This clonotype was counted only a few times. V gene TRBV29-1 combines with J gene TRBJ2-5; TRBD2 matches at 7 bases. Losses at the gene ends were 7 bases for V and 5 bases for J; bases not matched to a gene: 7. The CDR3 runs 12 residues. Germline V gives CDR1 SQVTM, CDR2 ANQGSEA. The CDR3 sequence: CSADGGLETQYF. CDR3 nucleotide sequence: TGCAGCGCCGACGGGGGGTTGGAGACCCAGTACTTC.

The chain has TRBV7-2 and TRBJ2-3; the match to TRBD2 covers 8 bases. This CDR3 region has 15 residues. Germline values: CDR1 SGHTA, CDR2 FQGNSA. Losses at the gene ends were 2 bases for V and 7 bases for J; bases not matched to a gene: 8. The CDR3 reads CASSLRSSGYHTQYF. As DNA, the CDR3 is TGTGCCAGCAGCTTAAGGTCTAGCGGGTACCATACGCAGTATTTT.